These T cell receptor beta chains were read from a single sample in a study of T cells in Graves' hyperthyroidism and ophthalmopathy. Via MiXCR, TCRdb re-called the multiplex PCR reads, giving one row per CDR3 protein. The repertoire includes hundreds of thousands of distinct CDR3 sequences, around 20% of them detected once, and 34% sits in the top ten. The sequenced sample consisted of blood. Receptors originate from a man younger than 40 with Graves' ophthalmopathy. Both conserved end residues are part of each CDR3. Each record gives: D gene, V gene, clone size, J gene, CDR3 protein, CDR3 DNA. D genes are given only for firm matches. Clone sizes are given selectively: once, few, many, or a class where the clone is expanded.

>-|TRBV3-1|-|TRBJ1-2
CASSFLTSGHYGYTF
TGTGCCAGCAGCTTTCTCACGTCGGGTCACTATGGCTACACCTTC
>-|TRBV6-1|few|TRBJ2-5
CASTSIGDPIETQYF
TGTGCCAGCACCTCTATCGGGGATCCAATTGAGACCCAGTACTTC
>TRBD2|TRBV7-6|-|TRBJ2-2
CASSLEFAGTSGMNTGELFF
TGTGCCAGCAGCTTAGAGTTTGCCGGGACTAGCGGAATGAACACCGGGGAGCTGTTTTTT
>TRBD1|TRBV3-1|-|TRBJ2-5
CASSPNGGTGQETQYF
TGTGCCAGCAGCCCCAATGGCGGGACAGGGCAAGAGACCCAGTACTTC
>TRBD1|TRBV6-1|-|TRBJ2-7
CASSWTGRTSYEQYF
TGTGCCAGCAGCTGGACAGGGCGGACCTCCTACGAGCAGTACTTC
>TRBD1|TRBV5-6|-|TRBJ1-4
CASSGSGTVNEKLFF
TGTGCCAGCAGCGGGTCCGGGACAGTTAATGAAAAACTGTTTTTT
>-|TRBV5-1|few|TRBJ2-3
CASSFSGWDTQYF
TGCGCCAGCAGCTTTTCAGGCTGGGATACGCAGTATTTT
>TRBD1|TRBV28|few|TRBJ2-1
CASRAGTGFNNEQFF
TGTGCCAGCAGGGCCGGGACAGGGTTTAACAATGAGCAGTTCTTC
>TRBD2|TRBV28|-|TRBJ2-3
CASSFRGLAGFTDTQYF
TGTGCCAGCAGTTTTAGGGGACTAGCGGGATTCACAGATACGCAGTATTTT
>-|TRBV5-6|-|TRBJ1-5
CASSLYGGGSNQPQHF
TGTGCCAGCAGCTTGTACGGGGGCGGGAGCAATCAGCCCCAGCATTTT
>TRBD1|TRBV29-1|-|TRBJ2-3
CSVKDGQGDTQYF
TGCAGCGTAAAAGATGGACAGGGTGATACGCAGTATTTT
>-|TRBV2|few|TRBJ1-1
CASRPSRGNTEAFF
TGTGCCAGCAGACCTTCCAGGGGAAACACTGAAGCTTTCTTT
>-|TRBV19|few|TRBJ1-2
CASGGDSRVFYGYTF
TGTGCCAGCGGTGGAGACAGTCGGGTGTTCTATGGCTACACCTTC
>-|TRBV28|many|TRBJ1-1
CASRPPQNTEAFF
TGTGCCAGCAGGCCCCCACAGAACACTGAAGCTTTCTTT
>-|TRBV6-1|few|TRBJ2-1
CASSEGQNNEQFF
TGTGCCAGCAGTGAAGGGCAGAACAATGAGCAGTTCTTC
>-|TRBV5-1|few|TRBJ2-5
CASSLEPGWVETQYF
TGCGCCAGCAGCTTGGAGCCAGGGTGGGTGGAGACCCAGTACTTC
>-|TRBV19|few|TRBJ1-2
CASSDHSRNYGYTF
TGTGCCAGTAGTGACCACAGCCGGAACTATGGCTACACCTTC
>-|TRBV14|-|TRBJ2-3
CASSRDFTDTQYF
TGTGCCAGCAGCCGGGATTTCACAGATACGCAGTATTTT
>-|TRBV6-1|-|TRBJ1-6
CASSQRRTHSPLHF
TGTGCCAGCAGTCAACGACGGACGCATTCACCCCTCCACTTT
>-|TRBV18|once|TRBJ2-7
CASSPAPPREQYF
TGTGCCAGCTCACCGGCACCCCCCAGGGAGCAGTACTTC
>TRBD2|TRBV9|-|TRBJ2-2
CASSVVASGVTGELFF
TGTGCCAGCAGCGTAGTGGCTAGCGGGGTTACCGGGGAGCTGTTTTTT
>-|TRBV6-1|-|TRBJ1-1
CASAAVEAFF
TGTGCCTCTGCGGCGGTTGAAGCTTTCTTT
>-|TRBV20-1|-|TRBJ1-2
CSARADGSEPPNYGYTF
TGCAGTGCTAGAGCGGATGGCTCAGAGCCCCCTAACTATGGCTACACCTTC
>-|TRBV6-2/TRBV6-3|-|TRBJ2-7
CAISIRGLNYEQYF
TGTGCCATCAGCATCCGGGGGCTAAACTACGAGCAGTACTTC
>-|TRBV28|-|TRBJ1-2
CASSPAAGYTF
TGTGCCAGCAGTCCCGCCGCTGGCTACACCTTC
>-|TRBV9|-|TRBJ2-7
CASSLGDGLNEQYF
TGTGCCAGCAGCCTAGGGGACGGACTTAACGAGCAGTACTTC
>-|TRBV10-2|many|TRBJ2-7
CAAGHDPSYEQYF
TGCGCCGCTGGTCATGACCCGTCCTACGAGCAGTACTTC
>TRBD1|TRBV27|few|TRBJ2-1
CASRRNSGTGFNEQFF
TGTGCCAGCCGCCGCAATTCCGGGACAGGGTTCAATGAGCAGTTCTTC
>-|TRBV24-1|many|TRBJ1-1
CAGGLGTLNTEAFF
TGTGCCGGGGGGTTGGGAACTCTGAACACTGAAGCTTTCTTT
>-|TRBV9|-|TRBJ1-1
CASSVGISGAMNTEAFF
TGTGCCAGCAGCGTAGGGATTAGTGGAGCCATGAACACTGAAGCTTTCTTT
>TRBD2|TRBV20-1|many|TRBJ2-1
CSARGLASYNEQFF
TGCAGTGCCCGAGGACTAGCGTCCTACAATGAGCAGTTCTTC
>-|TRBV20-1|few|TRBJ2-7
CSADPGIRQESYEQYF
TGCAGTGCTGACCCAGGGATCCGGCAGGAGTCCTACGAGCAGTACTTC
>TRBD2|TRBV5-4|-|TRBJ2-7
CASSSLAGEYEQYF
TGTGCCAGCAGCTCGTTAGCGGGAGAATACGAGCAGTACTTC
>TRBD2|TRBV7-9|many|TRBJ2-3
CASSKAGGTDTQYF
TGTGCCAGCAGTAAAGCGGGAGGCACAGATACGCAGTATTTT
>TRBD1|TRBV28|many|TRBJ2-7
CASSPSPGQGPYEQYF
TGTGCCAGCAGCCCCTCTCCGGGACAGGGACCCTACGAGCAGTACTTC
>-|TRBV30|-|TRBJ2-5
CAWSRSEGLQETQYF
TGTGCCTGGAGCCGATCGGAGGGATTACAAGAGACCCAGTACTTC
>-|TRBV5-6|many|TRBJ1-2
CASTGRQGPYGYTF
TGTGCCAGCACCGGTAGGCAGGGGCCTTATGGCTACACCTTC
>TRBD2|TRBV4-1|-|TRBJ2-7
CASSQDAGGGYEQYF
TGCGCCAGCAGCCAAGATGCGGGAGGAGGCTACGAGCAGTACTTC
>TRBD1|TRBV27|many|TRBJ2-7
CASKSLTTGGYEQYF
TGTGCCAGCAAGTCGTTAACGACAGGGGGTTACGAGCAGTACTTC
>-|TRBV5-1|-|TRBJ2-7
CASSFYDSKNTYEQYF
TGCGCCAGCAGCTTCTACGACTCCAAGAATACCTACGAGCAGTACTTC
>TRBD2|TRBV27|-|TRBJ2-1
CASSLRTSASSYNEQFF
TGTGCCAGCAGTCTTAGGACTAGCGCAAGCTCCTACAATGAGCAGTTCTTC
>TRBD2|TRBV27|many|TRBJ2-1
CASSSGLAYNEQFF
TGTGCCAGCAGTTCGGGACTAGCCTACAATGAGCAGTTCTTC